Below are 17 T cell receptor beta chains sequenced from a single sample in a study of T cells in localized non-small cell lung cancer. Assay: immunoSEQ multiplex PCR; the TCRdb copy retains only in-frame clones and omits some. Among roughly 48,000 clones listed, 70% to 85% were seen once. The material was peripheral blood, obtained before any cancer treatment. Every receptor here comes from a man aged 35 to 69 with stage I squamous cell lung carcinoma.

The chain has TRBV30 and TRBJ2-7; 14 bases map to TRBD2. CDR1 GTSNPN and CDR2 SVGIG come from the germline V gene (reference sequence). The CDR3 totals 15 residues. J was trimmed by 6 bases and V by 1 base; bases with no gene match: 5. The CDR3 DNA reads TGTGCCTGGAGTGGAAAGGGACTAGCGGGGGTCGAGCAGTACTTC. This codes for CAWSGKGLAGVEQYF.

There are a few counts of this clone. This rearrangement joins TRBV7-9 to TRBJ2-1, with TRBD1 matching 11 bases. Germline CDR1 is SEHNR and CDR2 is FQNEAQ (reference sequence). The V and J ends lost 5 bases and 12 bases, in that order; junction bases with no gene match: 9. CDR3 length equals 14 residues. In DNA, the CDR3 is TGTGCCAGCAGCCCCGGACAGGGGGCTACACTGCAGTTCTTC. Translating it yields CASSPGQGATLQFF.

The chain has TRBV7-2 and TRBJ1-2, with D uncertain. The CDR3 runs to 13 residues. V lost 2 bases and J lost 6, with 10 bases in between. From germline, CDR1 is SGHTA and CDR2 FQGNSA. The CDR3 nucleotides are TGTGCCAGCAGCTTAACCCCGCAGGATGGCTACACCTTC. Protein product: CASSLTPQDGYTF.

J is TRBJ2-4 and V is TRBV5-4; 8 positions agree with TRBD1. This CDR3 comprises 16 residues. The ends lost 0 bases at V and 5 bases at J; junction bases unmatched: 7. Germline CDR1 is SGHNT and CDR2 is YYREEE (reference sequence). CDR3 sequence: CASSLGGRTGQNIQYF. Written as DNA, the CDR3 is TGTGCCAGCAGCTTGGGGGGGAGGACAGGGCAAAACATTCAGTACTTC.

The chain joins TRBV13 to TRBJ2-2; TRBD1 matches at 12 bases. With 5 bases clipped from V and 7 bases from J, the junction kept 11 bases outside the gene matches. The CDR3 covers 17 residues. Germline CDR1 reads PRHDT; CDR2 reads FYEKMQ (reference sequence). The CDR3 sequence is CASSIRRDRGPSGELFF. The CDR3 DNA follows: TGTGCCAGCAGCATACGCCGGGACAGGGGGCCAAGCGGGGAGCTGTTTTTT.

V is TRBV10-3 and J is TRBJ1-1; D remains ambiguous. V lost 5 bases, J lost 0 bases, and 13 bases lay in between. The CDR3 contains 15 residues. Germline-derived CDR1 and CDR2 are ENHRY and SYGVKD. The CDR3 protein is CAISTSSEMNTEAFF. The CDR3 DNA reads as TGTGCCATCAGTACATCGTCCGAAATGAACACTGAAGCTTTCTTT.

The V gene is TRBV19, the J gene TRBJ1-1; D is unresolved. Germline assignment: CDR1 LNHDA and CDR2 SQIVND (reference sequence). Trimming removed 3 bases at V and 0 bases at J, with 8 bases between. CDR3 length: 14 residues. CDR3 DNA sequence: TGTGCCAGTAGTATTGAGGGAATGAACACTGAAGCTTTCTTT. This encodes CASSIEGMNTEAFF.

This rearrangement joins TRBV20-1 to TRBJ2-7; no firm D call. This CDR3 region has 10 residues. V lost 8 bases and J lost 3, with 8 bases in between. CDR1 and CDR2 from the germline V gene are DFQATT and SNEGSKA (reference sequence). The CDR3 nucleotides read TGCAGTAGTGGGGACTACGAGCAGTACTTC. It codes for CSSGDYEQYF.

This clone is hyperexpanded (1% or more) in the sample. This sequence joins TRBV4-3 and TRBJ1-1; 7 bases map to TRBD1. Trimming at V came to 0 bases and at J to 0 bases, leaving 4 bases not matched to a gene. Germline V gives CDR1 LGHNA, CDR2 YSLEER. The CDR3 runs to 16 residues. The CDR3 DNA is TGCGCCAGCAGCCAAGAACAGGGGTTTGTGAACACTGAAGCTTTCTTT. Translated: CASSQEQGFVNTEAFF.

The genes are TRBV28 and TRBJ2-7; D might be TRBD1 (6 bases). Looked up from germline, CDR1 is MDHEN and CDR2 is SYDVKM. V lost 11 bases to trimming and J lost 2 bases, with 16 bases between them. The CDR3 consists of 13 residues. The CDR3 sequence: CAVRAGVPYEQYF. In DNA form, the CDR3 reads TGTGCCGTCAGGGCAGGGGTCCCCTACGAGCAGTACTTC. Looking up the rest from reference TRBV28 and TRBJ2-7 gives the full variable domain: DVKVTQSSRYLVKRTGEKVFLECVQDMDHENMFWYRQDPGLGLRLIYFSYDVKMKEKGDIPEGYSVSREKKERFSLILESASTNQTSMYLCAVRAGVPYEQYFGPGTRLTVT.

The V call is TRBV28, the J call TRBJ1-1, with a possible D match to TRBD1 (6 bases). The V gene lost 1 base and the J gene lost 8 bases, with 8 bases spanning the gap. Germline-derived CDR1 and CDR2 are MDHEN and SYDVKM. CDR3 length: 12 amino acids. The CDR3 is CASSLYTGEAFF. Written as DNA, the CDR3 is TGTGCCAGCAGTTTATACACAGGGGAAGCTTTCTTT.

The chain carries TRBV6-4 and TRBJ2-3; 11 positions agree with TRBD1. The germline V gene encodes CDR1 MRHNA and CDR2 SNTAGT. The CDR3 loop spans 14 amino acids. V shed 3 bases and J 4 bases; nucleotides not matched to a gene: 0. The CDR3 DNA reads TGTGCCAGCAGTGAGGGACAGGGGGCAGATACGCAGTATTTT. Translated, it gives CASSEGQGADTQYF.

This clone occurred a few times. The V and J genes are TRBV5-1 and TRBJ1-5; a weak D match, TRBD1 (5 bases). Trimming took off 1 base at V and 5 bases at J, with 13 bases between the two ends. This CDR3 region has 15 residues. Germline-derived CDR1 and CDR2 are SGHRS and YFSETQ. Here the CDR3 reads CASSLNGGGDQPQHF. The DNA for the CDR3 is TGCGCCAGCAGCTTGAATGGGGGAGGCGATCAGCCCCAGCATTTT.

The chain carries TRBV7-2 and TRBJ2-1; the D gene is possibly TRBD1 (6 bases). The CDR3 runs 14 residues. CDR1 is SGHTA and CDR2 is FQGNSA in the germline V gene. The ends were cut back, 1 base at V and 4 bases at J, with 8 bases in the middle. CDR3 sequence reads: CASSLGTVYNEQFF. Here the CDR3 DNA reads TGTGCCAGCAGCTTAGGGACAGTATACAATGAGCAGTTCTTC.

The chain has TRBV21-1 and TRBJ1-4; the D segment call TRBD1 is taken from the table without a DNA check. TRBV21-1 is tagged as a pseudogene. The length of the CDR3 is 14 residues. The DNA for the CDR3 is TGTGCCACAAACCAAAGGGGGCTTGATGAAAAACTGTTTTTT. Its protein is CATNQRGLDEKLFF.

The J gene is TRBJ1-1, the V gene TRBV5-8; D uncertain. The CDR3 has 15 residues. V was cut by 0 bases and J by 3 bases, with 12 bases left in between. Germline CDR1 reads SGHTS; CDR2 reads YDEGEE. Here the CDR3 DNA reads TGTGCCAGCAGCTTGGGGGTCGTAAAGGACACTGAAGCTTTCTTT. Amino acid sequence: CASSLGVVKDTEAFF.

This chain joins TRBV28 and TRBJ2-5; maybe TRBD1 (5 bases). The V and J ends lost 8 bases and 3 bases respectively, with 16 bases between them. The CDR3 length is 14 residues. Per the germline V gene, CDR1 is MDHEN and CDR2 is SYDVKM. This CDR3 is CASLLRGSEETQYF. The CDR3 nucleotides read TGTGCCAGCCTTTTAAGGGGCTCGGAAGAGACCCAGTACTTC.